These 27 T cell receptor beta chains share one sample of origin, sequenced in a study of blood T cell repertoires in COVID-19. TCRdb's table, derived via immunoSEQ multiplex PCR, lists solely in-frame clones and lacks some. This table holds hundreds of thousands of clones, around 80% found once. The sample was PBMCs or T cells enriched from blood (not recorded which). Receptors were obtained from a man aged 30-40 years with acute COVID-19.

The V call is TRBV24-1, the J call TRBJ1-3; no reliable D call. CDR1 and CDR2 from the germline V gene are KGHDR and SFDVKD. V lost 4 bases and J 0 bases, leaving 9 bases between the germline ends. The CDR3 has 15 residues. As DNA, the CDR3 is TGTGCCACCAGTGACTCAGGCTCCTCTGGAAACACCATATATTTT. It translates to CATSDSGSSGNTIYF.

This chain joins TRBV11-3 and TRBJ2-1; the match to TRBD2 covers 10 bases. CDR1 is SGHNT and CDR2 is YENEEA in the germline V gene. The length of the CDR3 is 16 residues. J was trimmed by 5 bases and V by 1 base; bases with no gene match: 5. CDR3 nucleotide sequence: TGTGCCAGCAGCTTAGTGACTAGCGGGTACGACAATGAGCAGTTCTTC. As protein: CASSLVTSGYDNEQFF.

V gene TRBV7-2 combines with J gene TRBJ2-3; 13 bases line up with TRBD2. The germline V gene encodes CDR1 SGHTA and CDR2 FQGNSA. Losses at the gene ends were 7 bases for V and 7 bases for J; bases not matched to a gene: 11. There are 16 residues in the CDR3. The CDR3 spells CASIQELAGGLNTQYF. In nucleotides, the CDR3 is TGTGCCAGCATCCAAGAACTAGCGGGAGGGTTGAATACGCAGTATTTT.

This sequence joins TRBV24-1 and TRBJ2-2; D perhaps matches TRBD1 (6 bases). Trimming stripped 3 bases from V and 2 bases from J, with 9 bases between. Germline V gene data show CDR1 as KGHDR and CDR2 as SFDVKD. The CDR3 is 15 residues long. The CDR3: CATSDPGANTGELFF. The CDR3 nucleotides are TGTGCCACCAGTGATCCAGGGGCCAACACCGGGGAGCTGTTTTTT.

This chain uses TRBV7-2 with TRBJ2-7; D is perhaps TRBD2 (5 bases). The ends were cut back, 3 bases at V and 3 bases at J, with 9 bases in the middle. The CDR3 is 13 residues long. The V gene's germline CDR1 is SGHTA and CDR2 FQGNSA. Here the CDR3 reads CASSFGLNYEQYV. CDR3 bases: TGTGCCAGCAGCTTCGGACTGAACTACGAGCAGTACGTC.

The CDR3 loop reads CASSPDNSGNTIYF. The CDR3 bases are TGTGCCAGTAGCCCCGACAACTCTGGAAACACCATATATTTT. This rearrangement joins TRBV19 to TRBJ1-3; D gene ambiguous. Deletions cut 6 bases from V and 0 bases from J, with 9 bases between. Looked up from germline, CDR1 is LNHDA and CDR2 is SQIVND (reference sequence). The length of the CDR3 is 14 residues.

The chain recombines TRBV6-5 with TRBJ1-5; the D is unclear. The germline V gene encodes CDR1 MNHEY and CDR2 SVGAGI. V gave up 0 bases and J gave up 2 bases, with 8 bases separating them. The CDR3 has 15 amino acids. In nucleotides, the CDR3 is TGTGCCAGCAGTTACTCCGGTTCGGGCAATCAGCCCCAGCATTTT. This gives the protein CASSYSGSGNQPQHF.

The chain links TRBV29-1 to TRBJ2-3; D uncertain. V was shortened by 7 bases and J by 1 base, with 6 bases between the two germline ends. Germline V CDR1 and CDR2: SQVTM, ANQGSEA. This CDR3 is 11 amino acids long. The CDR3 bases are TGCAGCGCGCAGGGCACAGATACGCAGTATTTT. It encodes CSAQGTDTQYF.

The chain recombines TRBV29-1 with TRBJ2-1, with 13 bases aligning to TRBD2. Trimming took 8 bases from V and 9 from J; bases not matched to a gene: 7. The germline CDR1 and CDR2 sequences are SQVTM and ANQGSEA. The CDR3 is 13 amino acids. CDR3 sequence: CSLPGTSGIEQFF. The CDR3, as DNA: TGCAGCCTCCCCGGGACTAGCGGGATTGAGCAGTTCTTC.

The chain couples TRBV6-1 to TRBJ2-7, with no clear D. This CDR3 is 13 amino acids long. V was cut by 0 bases and J by 4 bases, with 7 bases left in between. Per the germline V gene, CDR1 is MNHNS and CDR2 is SASEGT. The CDR3 sequence: CASSEAAGYEQYV. As DNA, the CDR3 is TGTGCCAGCAGTGAAGCAGCCGGGTACGAGCAGTACGTC.

The V gene is TRBV4-1, the J gene TRBJ1-1, with unresolved D. Trimming shortened V by 3 bases and J by 0 bases, and 5 bases separated the two germline ends. Germline V gene sequence: CDR1 MGHRA, CDR2 YSYEKL. CDR3 length: 13 amino acids. The CDR3 here is CASSQSVNTEAFF. The CDR3 DNA follows: TGCGCCAGCAGCCAGTCAGTGAACACTGAAGCTTTCTTT.

The chain employs TRBV11-2 and TRBJ2-3, with D possibly TRBD2 on 6 matching bases. Germline V gene lookup returns CDR1 SGHAT and CDR2 FQNNGV. The CDR3 extends over 16 amino acids. V lost 1 base and J lost 1, with 12 bases in between. CDR3 bases: TGTGCCAGCAGCTTAGTTTCCGGGAGTGGCACAGATACGCAGTATTTT. Translation: CASSLVSGSGTDTQYF.

The chain joins TRBV18 to TRBJ2-3, with 12 nucleotides matching TRBD2. The length of the CDR3 is 17 residues. The V gene's germline CDR1 is KGHSH and CDR2 LQKENI. V lost 1 base and J lost 4; bases outside the gene matches: 6. CDR3: CASSPQLAGGTADTQYF. As DNA, the CDR3 is TGTGCCAGCTCACCACAACTAGCGGGAGGTACCGCAGATACGCAGTATTTT.

J is TRBJ2-2 and V is TRBV7-2, with 12 bases identical to TRBD2. From germline, CDR1 is SGHTA and CDR2 FQGNSA. The CDR3 is 19 amino acids. The ends lost 4 bases at V and 1 base at J; junction bases unmatched: 10. Here the CDR3 reads CASSWARWTSGVNTGELFF. Here the CDR3 DNA reads TGTGCCAGCAGCTGGGCACGCTGGACTAGCGGGGTGAACACCGGGGAGCTGTTTTTT.

The genes are TRBV6-2 or TRBV6-3 and TRBJ1-4; D ambiguous. The CDR3 is 15 amino acids. Germline-derived CDR1 and CDR2 are MNHEY and SVGEGT. V was cut by 1 base and J by 7 bases, with 13 bases left in between. For the CDR3, the DNA is TGTGCCAGCAGTTACTGGGAGACGGCGCGTGAAAAACTGTTTTTT. It specifies CASSYWETAREKLFF.

In this sample, this clone turned up a few times. The genes are TRBV6-2 or TRBV6-3 and TRBJ2-1; 11 nucleotides line up with TRBD2. The CDR3 is 15 residues long. Germline CDR1 reads MNHEY; CDR2 reads SVGEGT. Trimming took 2 bases from V and 4 from J; bases not matched to a gene: 1. Here the CDR3 reads CASSYGTSGYNEQFF. CDR3 coding DNA: TGTGCCAGCAGTTACGGGACTAGCGGTTACAATGAGCAGTTCTTC.

In the case of this clone: At the DNA level, this CDR3 is encoded by other sequences in the same sample as well. The chain employs TRBV6-1 and TRBJ1-3; the match to TRBD1 covers 10 bases. V trimming: 0 bases; J trimming: 2 bases; junction bases outside the gene matches: 1. The CDR3 consists of 16 residues. Per germline, CDR1 MNHNS and CDR2 SASEGT. The CDR3 spells CASSEAGTGAGNTIYF. CDR3 nucleotides: TGTGCCAGCAGTGAAGCTGGGACAGGGGCTGGAAACACCATATATTTT.

Notes on this clone: The junction differs from germline at one of its ends, possibly a read error. J is TRBJ2-5 and V is TRBV5-1; perhaps TRBD2 as D (6 bases). The germline gives CDR1 SGHRS, CDR2 YFSETQ. The CDR3 has 15 residues. The CDR3 nucleotides read TGTGCCAGCAGCTTGAGTCCGAGCGGGTCAGAGACCCAGTACTTC. It codes for CASSLSPSGSETQYF. The full variable domain, its missing parts supplied by reference TRBV5-1 and TRBJ2-5, is KAGVTQTPRYLIKTRGQQVTLSCSPISGHRSVSWYQQTPGQGLQFLFEYFSETQRNKGNFPGRFSGRQFSNSRSEMNVSTLELGDSALYLCASSLSPSGSETQYFGPGTRLLVL.

CDR3 sequence: CASSPGGGGRLGGYTF. CDR3 in DNA: TGTGCCAGCAGCCCTGGGGGCGGTGGCCGATTAGGTGGCTACACCTTC. The V and J genes are TRBV11-2 and TRBJ1-2, with D possibly matching TRBD1 (6 bases). This CDR3 is built from 16 residues. Germline CDR1 and CDR2: SGHAT and FQNNGV. V dropped 5 bases and J dropped 7 bases, with 23 bases sitting between them.

The CDR3 loop is CASSQDLPGGETQYF. The CDR3 DNA follows: TGCGCCAGCAGCCAAGATCTGCCAGGAGGGGAGACCCAGTACTTC. This rearrangement joins TRBV4-1 to TRBJ2-5; weak D call: TRBD2 (6 bases). CDR3 length: 15 amino acids. CDR1 and CDR2 from the germline V gene are MGHRA and YSYEKL. V lost 0 bases and J lost 5, with 13 bases in between.

The chain employs TRBV5-5 and TRBJ1-3; D gene uncertain. V was clipped by 3 bases and J by 0 bases, with 10 bases between them. The CDR3 covers 15 residues. CDR1 is SGHKS, CDR2 YYEKEE, per germline (reference sequence). This CDR3 is CASSSQSVSGNTIYF. CDR3 bases: TGTGCCAGCAGCTCACAGAGTGTCTCTGGAAACACCATATATTTT.

The count of this clone is one. The genes are TRBV4-3 and TRBJ2-1; 14 bases agree with TRBD2. Germline V lookup: CDR1 LGHNA, CDR2 YSLEER. CDR3 length: 17 amino acids. The J segment lost 8 bases and the V segment lost 1 base, leaving 7 bases of the junction unmatched. For the CDR3, the DNA is TGCGCCAGCAGCCAAGGGGTTCGACTAGCGGGAGGGGATGAGCAGTTCTTC. Its translation is CASSQGVRLAGGDEQFF.

The chain carries TRBV24-1 and TRBJ2-1, with D maybe TRBD2 (6 bases). The CDR3 loop spans 15 amino acids. The ends were cut back, 5 bases at V and 5 bases at J, with 15 bases in the middle. CDR1 and CDR2 from the germline V gene are KGHDR and SFDVKD. CDR3 nucleotide sequence: TGTGCCACCAGTGTGACTAGAGGGGCTGACAATGAGCAGTTCTTC. This codes for CATSVTRGADNEQFF.

The chain recombines TRBV14 with TRBJ2-2, with 7 bases matching TRBD1. There are 15 residues in the CDR3. V trimming: 4 bases; J trimming: 4 bases; junction bases outside the gene matches: 6. Looked up from germline, CDR1 is SGHDN and CDR2 is FVKESK. The chain's CDR3 is CASSPRQGVTGELFF. The CDR3 nucleotides are TGTGCCAGCAGCCCACGCCAGGGGGTCACCGGGGAGCTGTTTTTT.

The V and J genes are TRBV5-1 and TRBJ2-6; TRBD1 might be the D (6 bases). Trimming shortened V by 0 bases and J by 0 bases, and 16 bases separated the two germline ends. Germline V gene sequence: CDR1 SGHRS, CDR2 YFSETQ. The CDR3 runs to 19 residues. CDR3 bases: TGCGCCAGCAGCTTGGGGATCCCGGACAGAGACTCTGGGGCCAACGTCCTGACTTTC. Translation gives CASSLGIPDRDSGANVLTF.

V usage is TRBV6-5 and J usage is TRBJ2-3, with TRBD2 matching 7 bases. Trimming cost V 4 bases and J 2 bases; bases outside gene matches: 3. CDR3 length: 14 amino acids. The germline gives CDR1 MNHEY, CDR2 SVGAGI. CDR3 region: CASSSGGLTDTQYF. The CDR3 coding sequence is TGTGCCAGCAGTTCGGGAGGCCTCACAGATACGCAGTATTTT.

This chain links TRBV28 with TRBJ1-5; D gene ambiguous. The CDR3 is made up of 14 amino acids. From germline, CDR1 is MDHEN and CDR2 SYDVKM. The V gene lost 2 bases and the J gene lost 11 bases, with 16 bases spanning the gap. The CDR3 sequence is CASSLGGRLGAQHF. The CDR3 DNA sequence: TGTGCCAGCAGTTTAGGAGGGCGGCTCGGGGCCCAGCATTTT. The complete variable domain, with remaining parts taken from reference TRBV28 and TRBJ1-5, reads DVKVTQSSRYLVKRTGEKVFLECVQDMDHENMFWYRQDPGLGLRLIYFSYDVKMKEKGDIPEGYSVSREKKERFSLILESASTNQTSMYLCASSLGGRLGAQHFGDGTRLSIL.